This T cell receptor (beta chain) was recorded in a study of cytomegalovirus exposure and HLA in healthy donors. With 60 Vbeta and 13 Jbeta primers, the PCR was carried out. Measured with immunoSEQ multiplex PCR; TCRdb has only the in-frame clones, and not every one. The sample consists of some 130,000 clones, roughly three quarters of them appearing once. The CDR3 spans 12 residues. V was shortened by 3 bases and J by 8 bases, with 11 bases between the two germline ends. Germline V gene lookup returns CDR1 GTSNPN and CDR2 SVGIG (reference sequence). This receptor was identified in a man aged 30-40 years in good health and CMV-seronegative. The specimen sequenced was PBMCs. This chain joins TRBV30 and TRBJ1-3; D is uncertain. CDR3 sequence (DNA): TGTGCCTGGAGCGGGTCCGCAGACACCATATATTTT. The encoded protein is CAWSGSADTIYF.